This T cell receptor (beta chain) was documented in a study of cytomegalovirus exposure and HLA in healthy donors. Trimming removed 4 bases from V and 4 bases from J, with 13 bases in between. Germline V gives CDR1 SGHRS, CDR2 YFSETQ. CDR3 length: 14 residues. Comment on this clone: Its antigen is not known.

PCR used 60 Vbeta primers and 13 Jbeta primers. Original processing methods: An analysis performed later counted roughly 80 million unique TCR beta chains (roughly 11 million of them shared). Some clones are missing from TCRdb's copy, which holds only in-frame ones; the method was immunoSEQ multiplex PCR. D and trimming were read from the DNA, whereas the V and J calls and clone size are those reported in that table. The table lists about 180,000 clones, about 80% of them singletons, with 0.5% to 0.55% in the top ten. Findings and limits, study-wide: A previous analysis found most TCR beta V segments productive roughly 87% or roughly 30% of the time. The authors confirmed in vitro that three CMV-associated chains were specific for CMV antigens. Many donors shared some public TCRs, even though most TCR sequences were rare.

The material sequenced was PBMCs. V is TRBV5-1 and J is TRBJ2-3, with TRBD1 as a possible D gene (5 bases). The receptor was isolated from a woman in her forties or fifties in good health and CMV-seronegative. CDR3 protein: CASSPGQESDTQYF. CDR3 in DNA: TGCGCCAGCAGCCCCGGACAAGAATCAGATACGCAGTATTTT.